Shown below are 20 T cell receptor beta chains from a single sample sequenced in a study of CD4+ T cells in melanoma. Here immunoSEQ multiplex PCR was the method, and the copy in TCRdb shows in-frame clones only, minus some. The sample has more than 15,000 clones, around 85% seen once. Sample: cells from a culture (not recorded whether cultured in vitro). The receptors originated from a human donor with melanoma.

This clone was recorded a few times. This sequence joins TRBV6-1 and TRBJ1-3; D remains unclear. Germline loops: CDR1 MNHNS, CDR2 SASEGT. The CDR3 extends over 13 amino acids. V lost 9 bases to trimming and J lost 0 bases, with 9 bases between them. As DNA, the CDR3 is TGTGCCAGTACGGCACTCTCTGGAAACACCATATATTTT. Its protein product is CASTALSGNTIYF.

The V gene is TRBV4-1, the J gene TRBJ2-4, with 9 bases that match TRBD2. The CDR3 sequence is 16 residues long. The V gene's germline CDR1 is MGHRA and CDR2 YSYEKL. The trim removed 0 bases at V and 6 bases at J, leaving 6 bases unmatched. The DNA for the CDR3 is TGCGCCAGCAGCCAAGATGGCGGGGGGGCGGGAAACATTCAGTACTTC. It yields the protein CASSQDGGGAGNIQYF.

The chain is built from TRBV6-6 and TRBJ1-1, with unresolved D. Germline V gives CDR1 MNHNY, CDR2 SVGAGI (reference sequence). CDR3 length equals 13 residues. CDR3 loop: CVVQAGLNTEAFF. The DNA for the CDR3 is TGTGTGGTCCAAGCGGGCCTGAACACTGAAGCTTTCTTT.

The chain couples TRBV6-7 to TRBJ1-2; D unresolved. TRBV6-7 is treated as an ORF (open reading frame) with a function not yet certain. Between the trimmed V and J ends, which lost 7 bases and 5 bases, there was a span of 20 bases. The CDR3 runs to 15 residues. The CDR3 spells CASMRANSWFYGYTF. In DNA, the CDR3 is TGTGCCAGCATGCGGGCTAACAGCTGGTTTTATGGCTACACCTTC.

This chain joins TRBV2 and TRBJ2-1, with D tentatively TRBD2 (6 bases). This CDR3 has 13 residues. Germline CDR1 reads SNHLY; CDR2 reads FYNNEI. V lost 7 bases, J lost 1 base, and 8 bases lay in between. The CDR3 reads CASKEGSYNEQFF. CDR3 DNA sequence: TGTGCCAGCAAGGAGGGATCCTACAATGAGCAGTTCTTC.

The CDR3 DNA follows: TGTGCCAGCAGCAGCCGGGACAACGTACATGGCTACACCTTC. The encoded protein is CASSSRDNVHGYTF. The chain uses TRBV21-1 and TRBJ1-2; the DNA was not used to check the table's D call, TRBD1. TRBV21-1 is a pseudogene. The CDR3 loop spans 14 amino acids.

CDR3 DNA sequence: TGTGCCAGTAGTATACGACCAGGGGTCTCCTACGAGCAGTACTTC. Its translation is CASSIRPGVSYEQYF. The chain recombines TRBV19 with TRBJ2-7, with D possibly matching TRBD1 (6 bases). The CDR3 contains 15 residues. CDR1 is LNHDA and CDR2 is SQIVND in the germline V gene (reference sequence). V lost 2 bases and J lost 0, with 11 bases in between.

J is TRBJ1-1 and V is TRBV5-4, with D uncertain. CDR1 and CDR2 (germline): SGHNT, YYREEE (reference sequence). V was cut by 3 bases and J by 0 bases, with 3 bases left in between. CDR3 length: 12 amino acids. DNA of the CDR3: TGTGCCAGCAGCTCCGTGAACACTGAAGCTTTCTTT. Translation gives CASSSVNTEAFF.

V gene TRBV11-3 combines with J gene TRBJ2-1; D not resolved. The CDR3 has 13 residues. Looked up from germline, CDR1 is SGHNT and CDR2 is YENEEA. The V gene lost 2 bases and the J gene lost 5 bases, with 7 bases spanning the gap. The DNA for the CDR3 is TGTGCCAGCAGCTTAAGGCAGCACAATGAGCAGTTCTTC. Translation: CASSLRQHNEQFF.

This clone has only a few counts. CDR3 residues: CASSTGHGLSPLHF. The DNA of the CDR3 is TGTGCCAGCAGCACGGGACACGGCCTCTCACCCCTCCACTTT. The V and J genes are TRBV7-3 and TRBJ1-6, with a possible D match to TRBD1 (6 bases). CDR1 is SGHTA, CDR2 FQGTGA, per germline. V lost 5 bases to trimming and J lost 10 bases, with 15 bases between them. CDR3 length: 14 amino acids.

The V call is TRBV2, the J call TRBJ1-2, with D possibly matching TRBD1 (5 bases). The germline V gene encodes CDR1 SNHLY and CDR2 FYNNEI. The CDR3 length is 14 residues. V lost 6 bases to trimming and J lost 4 bases, with 15 bases between them. DNA for the CDR3: TGTGCCAGCAGCGCTTCCGGGACCCTCTATGGCTACACCTTC. The encoded protein is CASSASGTLYGYTF.

This clone appeared a few times. The chain carries TRBV9 and TRBJ1-1; D gene unclear. Trimming stripped 0 bases from V and 4 bases from J, with 16 bases between. The CDR3 has 16 residues. Germline V lookup: CDR1 SGDLS, CDR2 YYNGEE. CDR3 nucleotides: TGTGCCAGCAGCGTAGGGGTACGGTTAAGCGGCACTGAAGCTTTCTTT. It specifies CASSVGVRLSGTEAFF.

This clone was detected only once. J is TRBJ1-1 and V is TRBV5-1; possible D gene TRBD1, 6 bases. The CDR3 runs to 16 residues. With 1 base removed from V and 1 base from J, the gap between germline ends came to 14 bases. CDR1 is SGHRS and CDR2 is YFSETQ in the germline V gene. CDR3 nucleotides: TGCGCCAGCAGCTTGCGGACAGTCACCCGGAACACTGAAGCTTTCTTT. Its protein product is CASSLRTVTRNTEAFF.

The V call is TRBV15, the J call TRBJ1-1, with 7 positions matching TRBD1. The ends lost 1 base at V and 7 bases at J; junction bases unmatched: 6. This CDR3 is built from 14 residues. Per germline, CDR1 LNHNV and CDR2 YYDKDF (reference sequence). The CDR3 sequence is CATSRGWTGYEAFF. In DNA form, the CDR3 reads TGTGCCACCAGCAGAGGCTGGACAGGTTATGAAGCTTTCTTT.

The chain is built from TRBV2 and TRBJ1-4; D perhaps matches TRBD1 (5 bases). Trimming left V 2 bases short and J 11 bases short, with 27 bases between. Per germline, CDR1 SNHLY and CDR2 FYNNEI. The CDR3 length is 18 residues. The chain's CDR3 is CASSEQPPSGLRKEKLFF. The CDR3 DNA follows: TGTGCCAGCAGTGAACAGCCCCCGTCGGGACTTCGGAAGGAGAAACTGTTTTTT.

The CDR3 nucleotides read TGTGCCACCAGCTCGGGACAGCCCCGCAATGAAAAACTGTTTTTT. It is translated as CATSSGQPRNEKLFF. The V and J genes are TRBV15 and TRBJ1-4, with 7 bases fitting TRBD1. V was clipped by 5 bases and J by 5 bases; unmatched bases: 8. This CDR3 has 15 amino acids. CDR1 LNHNV and CDR2 YYDKDF come from the germline V gene (reference sequence).

This chain connects TRBV4-1 to TRBJ1-2; D might be TRBD1 (5 bases). Germline V gives CDR1 MGHRA, CDR2 YSYEKL. The CDR3 length is 13 residues. Trimming removed 5 bases at V and 4 bases at J, with 11 bases between. The CDR3 nucleotides read TGCGCCAGCAGCAGTGGGGCAGGCTATGGCTACACCTTC. It encodes CASSSGAGYGYTF.

This clone was counted only a few times. The chain links TRBV19 to TRBJ1-5; D gene uncertain. The CDR3 extends over 13 amino acids. V gave up 7 bases and J gave up 2 bases, with 9 bases separating them. From germline, CDR1 is LNHDA and CDR2 SQIVND (reference sequence). The CDR3 DNA sequence: TGTGCCAGTAACTTCCCCGGCAATCAGCCCCAGCATTTT. Residues: CASNFPGNQPQHF. Variable domain in full (rest from reference TRBV19 and TRBJ1-5): DGGITQSPKYLFRKEGQNVTLSCEQNLNHDAMYWYRQDPGQGLRLIYYSQIVNDFQKGDIAEGYSVSREKKESFPLTVTSAQKNPTAFYLCASNFPGNQPQHFGDGTRLSIL.

The chain's CDR3 is CSVEVNSNEQYF. As DNA, the CDR3 is TGCAGCGTTGAAGTTAACAGCAACGAGCAGTACTTC. The chain has TRBV29-1 and TRBJ2-7; D is ambiguous. V was cut by 1 base and J by 5 bases, with 9 bases left in between. Germline V gene sequence: CDR1 SQVTM, CDR2 ANQGSEA. There are 12 residues in the CDR3.

CDR3 protein: CASSDRGGYNEQFF. CDR3 coding DNA: TGTGCCAGCAGTGATCGCGGGGGCTACAATGAGCAGTTCTTC. The genes are TRBV25-1 and TRBJ2-1, with TRBD2 identical over 7 bases. Germline lookup yields CDR1 MGHDK and CDR2 SYGVNS. V lost 3 bases, J lost 3 bases, and 2 bases stayed unmatched. CDR3 length: 14 residues.